This T cell receptor (beta chain) came from a study of cytomegalovirus exposure and HLA in healthy donors. With 60 Vbeta and 13 Jbeta primers, the PCR was carried out. How the authors handled the data: About 11 million of the 80 million or so unique TCR beta chains counted in a later analysis were shared. Method: immunoSEQ multiplex PCR; TCRdb's copy keeps in-frame clones and lacks some. V and J calls and clone size are copied from that table; D and trimming were computed from the DNA. Of 30,000 to 35,000 clones listed, 65% to 75% were seen once; the top ten hold 10%. The V gene's germline CDR1 is SEHNR and CDR2 FQNEAQ (reference sequence). V dropped 3 bases and J dropped 5; count of bases not matched to a gene: 5. CDR3 size: 14 residues. General study points: A missense DCLRE1C variant was associated with V- and J-gene trimming of TCR beta chains in a later analysis, and an independent cohort replicated the association. In a later analysis, common viral pathogens appeared linked to several of the most significant clusters.

Regarding this clone: Its target is unknown.

The rearrangement uses TRBV7-9 and TRBJ1-1, with 8 bases matching TRBD1. This sequence was found in a man in his forties in good health and CMV-seropositive. Sequencing input: PBMCs. The CDR3 nucleotides are TGTGCCAGCAGCTTCGGACAGGGTGAGACTGAAGCTTTCTTT. Protein product: CASSFGQGETEAFF.